This TCR beta chain derives from a study of blood T cell repertoires in COVID-19. V dropped 6 bases and J dropped 3; count of bases not matched to a gene: 5. Germline V gene lookup returns CDR1 MNHEY and CDR2 SVGAGI. CDR3 length equals 14 residues. TCRdb keeps only in-frame clones here, not all; method: immunoSEQ multiplex PCR. The table lists hundreds of thousands of clones, around 87% of them singletons. The specimen sequenced was peripheral blood. The TCR originated in a human donor in a cohort sampled during active COVID-19. This chain joins TRBV6-5 and TRBJ1-5; TRBD1 agrees at 7 bases. The CDR3 DNA is TGTGCCAGCAGAGACAGGGAGGACAATCAGCCCCAGCATTTT. Its protein is CASRDREDNQPQHF.